The TCR beta chain described here comes from a study of T-cell reconstitution after alpha-beta-depleted transplantation in children. Whole-study results and caveats: Expanded graft clones numbering several hundred reportedly gave rise to alpha-beta T cells about two months after transplant. From newly produced T cells came most of the T-cell counts and diversity one year after transplant.

To note about this clonotype: Its antigen remains unknown.

The CDR3 runs 14 residues. The V gene's germline CDR1 is SGHNT and CDR2 YYREEE (reference sequence). The germline V and J ends were trimmed by 1 base and 1 base, with 6 bases remaining between them. Unique molecular identifiers were incorporated during preparation of the TCRbeta library. TCRdb processed the PCR reads anew with MiXCR; each CDR3 protein has one entry. The profile shows about 47,000 distinct CDR3 sequences, 40% to 60% of them singletons. The chain has TRBV5-4 and TRBJ2-4; D is ambiguous. This receptor was obtained from a boy under two years old with SCID, due to receive a stem cell transplant. The material was peripheral blood, obtained before TCRalphabeta/CD19-depleted stem cell transplant. The CDR3 protein is CASSLSGAKNIQYF. Written as DNA, the CDR3 is TGTGCCAGCAGCTTGAGTGGGGCCAAAAACATTCAGTACTTC.